This T cell receptor (beta chain) originates from a study of CD8 T cells in ankylosing spondylitis. Notes on the study in general: Researchers report that disease-linked clones proved CD8+ and relatively rare in peripheral blood. There was a TCR beta motif, made of several highly homologous variants, that appeared characteristic of ankylosing spondylitis blood.

The sample holds many counts of this clonotype. Its antigen remains unidentified. The germline gives CDR1 SGHVS, CDR2 FQNEAQ. V was clipped by 4 bases and J by 7 bases, with 14 bases between them. This CDR3 has 13 amino acids. The authors made TCR beta libraries by quantitative 5'-RACE with molecular barcodes. TCRdb called the 5' RACE reads again in MiXCR, with one record for every CDR3 protein. This table has fewer than 650,000 distinct CDR3 sequences, roughly 13% appearing once. The clonotype was recovered from a male donor with ankylosing spondylitis. The sequencing sample was made of blood, either unsorted or a sorted T cell fraction (not recorded which). The V and J genes are TRBV7-8 and TRBJ2-7; D may correspond to TRBD1 or TRBD2 (5 bases each). The CDR3, as DNA: TGTGCCAGCAGCTATTCGGGGACGGGGGAGCAGTACGTC. It is translated as CASSYSGTGEQYV.